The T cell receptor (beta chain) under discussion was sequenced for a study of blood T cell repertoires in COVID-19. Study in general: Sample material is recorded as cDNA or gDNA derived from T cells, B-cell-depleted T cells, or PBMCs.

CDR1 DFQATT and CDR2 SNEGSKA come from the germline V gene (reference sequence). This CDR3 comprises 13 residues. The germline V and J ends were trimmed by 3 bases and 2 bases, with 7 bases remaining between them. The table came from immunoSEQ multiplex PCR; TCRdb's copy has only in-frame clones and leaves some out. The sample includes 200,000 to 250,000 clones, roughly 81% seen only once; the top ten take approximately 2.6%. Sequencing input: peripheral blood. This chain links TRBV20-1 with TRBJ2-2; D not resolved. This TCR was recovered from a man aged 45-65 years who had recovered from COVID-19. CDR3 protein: CSASVLNTGELFF. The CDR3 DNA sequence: TGCAGTGCTAGTGTACTTAACACCGGGGAGCTGTTTTTT.